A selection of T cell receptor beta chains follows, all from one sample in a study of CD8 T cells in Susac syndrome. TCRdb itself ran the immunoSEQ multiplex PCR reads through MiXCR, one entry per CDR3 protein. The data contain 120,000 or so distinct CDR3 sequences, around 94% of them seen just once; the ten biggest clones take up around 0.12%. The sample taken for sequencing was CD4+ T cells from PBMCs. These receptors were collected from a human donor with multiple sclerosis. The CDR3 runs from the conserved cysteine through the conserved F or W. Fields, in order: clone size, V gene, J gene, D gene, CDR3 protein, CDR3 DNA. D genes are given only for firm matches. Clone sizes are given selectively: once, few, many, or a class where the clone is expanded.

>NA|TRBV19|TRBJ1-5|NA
CASSGFGGYQPQHF
TGTGCCAGTAGTGGGTTTGGGGGGTATCAGCCCCAGCATTTT
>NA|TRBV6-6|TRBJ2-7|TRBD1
CASSYGQGPSYEQYF
TGTGCCAGCAGTTACGGACAGGGGCCCTCCTACGAGCAGTACTTC
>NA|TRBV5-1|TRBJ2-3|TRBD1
CASSRTGTTDTQYF
TGCGCCAGCAGCCGGACAGGGACCACAGATACGCAGTATTTT
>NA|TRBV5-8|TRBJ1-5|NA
CASSFVRAQPQHF
TGTGCCAGCAGCTTTGTTCGCGCACAGCCCCAGCATTTT
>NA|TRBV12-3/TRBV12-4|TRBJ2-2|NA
CASSFGAGPRGELFF
TGTGCCAGCAGTTTCGGGGCGGGACCACGGGGGGAGCTGTTTTTT
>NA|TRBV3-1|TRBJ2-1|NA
CASSQGSPPGGEQFF
TGTGCCAGCAGCCAAGGGTCCCCACCGGGTGGGGAGCAGTTCTTC
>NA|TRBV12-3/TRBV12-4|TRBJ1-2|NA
CASSLQENYGYTF
TGTGCCAGCAGCCTTCAGGAGAACTATGGCTACACCTTC
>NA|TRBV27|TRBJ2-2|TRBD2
CASSPRLAGVNTGELFF
TGTGCCAGCAGTCCCCGACTAGCGGGGGTCAACACCGGGGAGCTGTTTTTT
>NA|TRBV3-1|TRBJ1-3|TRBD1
CASSRDSRNTIYF
TGTGCCAGCAGTCGGGACAGCCGAAACACCATATATTTT
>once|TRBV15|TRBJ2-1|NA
CATSQRTYNEQFF
TGTGCCACCAGCCAGCGAACCTACAATGAGCAGTTCTTC
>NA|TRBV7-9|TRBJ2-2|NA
CASSSNARADTGELFF
TGTGCCAGCAGCTCTAACGCGAGGGCCGACACCGGGGAGCTGTTTTTT
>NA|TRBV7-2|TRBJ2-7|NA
CASSLSQGSEQYF
TGTGCCAGCAGCTTATCTCAGGGAAGCGAGCAGTACTTC
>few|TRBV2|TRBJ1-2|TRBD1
CASSDRGNYGYTF
TGTGCCAGCAGCGACAGGGGAAACTATGGCTACACCTTC
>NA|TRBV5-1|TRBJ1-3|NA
CASSPVGYPGNTIYF
TGCGCCAGCAGCCCTGTCGGCTACCCTGGAAACACCATATATTTT
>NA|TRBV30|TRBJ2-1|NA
CAWSASRASRTYNEQFF
TGTGCCTGGAGTGCCAGCCGGGCTAGCAGGACCTACAATGAGCAGTTCTTC
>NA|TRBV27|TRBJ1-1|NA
CASSFTLTMTEAFF
TGTGCCAGCAGTTTCACCCTTACGATGACTGAAGCTTTCTTT
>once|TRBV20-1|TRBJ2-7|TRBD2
CSASHGLAGGEQYF
TGCAGTGCTAGTCACGGACTAGCGGGAGGCGAGCAGTACTTC
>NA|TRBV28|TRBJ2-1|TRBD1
CASMTAGGDEQFF
TGTGCCAGCATGACGGCAGGGGGCGATGAGCAGTTCTTC
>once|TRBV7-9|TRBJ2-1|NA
CASSDAPSYNEQFF
TGTGCCAGCTCCGATGCTCCCTCCTACAATGAGCAGTTCTTC
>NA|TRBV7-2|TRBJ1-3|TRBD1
CASSSRGLRDTIYF
TGTGCCAGCAGCTCAAGGGGGCTGAGGGACACCATATATTTT
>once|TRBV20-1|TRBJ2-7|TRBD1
CSARGQGLSYEQYF
TGCAGTGCTAGGGGACAGGGTCTCTCCTACGAGCAGTACTTC
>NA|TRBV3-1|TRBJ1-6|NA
CASSQRWTGGIGNSPLHF
TGTGCCAGCAGCCAAAGGTGGACGGGAGGGATCGGGAATTCACCCCTCCACTTT
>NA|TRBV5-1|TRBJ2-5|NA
CASSSSEGETQYF
TGCGCCAGCAGCTCCTCGGAGGGAGAGACCCAGTACTTC
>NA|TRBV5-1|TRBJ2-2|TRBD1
CASSLHGTGTAGNTGELFF
TGCGCCAGCAGCCTTCATGGGACAGGGACGGCCGGGAACACCGGGGAGCTGTTTTTT
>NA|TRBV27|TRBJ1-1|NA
CASSLSRGAVNTEAFF
TGTGCCAGCAGTTTATCTCGGGGGGCAGTAAACACTGAAGCTTTCTTT
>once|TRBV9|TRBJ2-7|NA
CASSSLSGGPEQYF
TGTGCCAGCAGCTCCCTCTCAGGGGGGCCCGAGCAGTACTTC
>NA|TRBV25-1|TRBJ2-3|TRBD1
CASSAGQGYNEVADTQYF
TGTGCCAGCAGTGCAGGACAGGGATACAATGAGGTGGCAGATACGCAGTATTTT
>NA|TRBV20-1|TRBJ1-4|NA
CSASWGVNNRRAEKLFF
TGCAGTGCCAGTTGGGGAGTAAACAACCGAAGGGCTGAAAAACTGTTTTTT
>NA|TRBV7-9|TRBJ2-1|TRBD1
CASSLGQGEWNEQFF
TGTGCCAGCAGCTTAGGACAGGGGGAGTGGAATGAGCAGTTCTTC
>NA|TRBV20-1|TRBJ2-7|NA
CSASSESAYEQYF
TGCAGTGCTTCATCGGAGAGCGCCTACGAGCAGTACTTC
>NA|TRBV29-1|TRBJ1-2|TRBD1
CSAGPGQSYLDYGYTF
TGCAGCGCGGGCCCGGGACAGTCCTACTTAGACTATGGCTACACCTTC
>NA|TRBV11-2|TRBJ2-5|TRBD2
CASSLFLADQETQYF
TGTGCCAGCAGCTTATTCCTAGCGGACCAAGAGACCCAGTACTTC
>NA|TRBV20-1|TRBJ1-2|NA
CSARQFYGYTF
TGCAGTGCTCGACAGTTCTATGGCTACACCTTC
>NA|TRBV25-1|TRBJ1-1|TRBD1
CASSDLRTGSAFF
TGTGCCAGCAGTGATCTCCGGACAGGAAGCGCTTTCTTT
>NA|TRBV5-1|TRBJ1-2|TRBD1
CASSLEQGARDGYTF
TGCGCCAGCAGCTTGGAACAGGGGGCTCGTGATGGCTACACCTTC
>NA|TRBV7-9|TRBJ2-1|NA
CASSPLSGALGDEQFF
TGTGCCAGCAGCCCCCTCTCCGGGGCCCTTGGCGATGAGCAGTTCTTC
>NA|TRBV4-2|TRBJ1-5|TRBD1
CASSPTGGDQPQHF
TGTGCCAGCAGCCCGACAGGGGGGGATCAGCCCCAGCATTTT
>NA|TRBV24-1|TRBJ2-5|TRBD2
CATSDFPSTSGRPPSF
TGTGCCACCAGTGATTTCCCTTCCACTAGCGGGAGGCCCCCATCCTTC
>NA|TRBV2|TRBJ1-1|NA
CASRRRTDEAFF
TGTGCCAGCAGGAGGAGGACAGATGAAGCTTTCTTT
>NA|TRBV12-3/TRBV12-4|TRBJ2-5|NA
CASSMKETQYF
TGTGCCAGCAGTATGAAAGAGACCCAGTACTTC
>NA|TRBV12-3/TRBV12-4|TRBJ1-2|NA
CASSLVAGYTF
TGTGCCAGCAGTTTGGTCGCTGGCTACACCTTC
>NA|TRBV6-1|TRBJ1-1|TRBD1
CASSRDRDEAFF
TGTGCCAGCAGTCGGGACAGGGACGAAGCTTTCTTT
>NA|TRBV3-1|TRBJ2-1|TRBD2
CASSQEPGLAAYNEQFF
TGTGCCAGCAGCCAAGAGCCGGGACTAGCGGCCTACAATGAGCAGTTCTTC
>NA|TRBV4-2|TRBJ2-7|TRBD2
CASSRGATSGSNEQYF
TGTGCCAGCAGCCGGGGGGCAACTAGCGGGAGTAACGAGCAGTACTTC
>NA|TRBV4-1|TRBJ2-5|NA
CASSHAGVETQYF
TGCGCCAGCAGCCACGCAGGGGTAGAGACCCAGTACTTC
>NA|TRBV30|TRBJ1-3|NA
CAWGRPISTIYF
TGTGCCTGGGGTCGGCCGATCAGCACCATATATTTT
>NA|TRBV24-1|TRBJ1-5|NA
CATSGGAYQPQHF
TGTGCCACTTCCGGCGGGGCCTATCAGCCCCAGCATTTT
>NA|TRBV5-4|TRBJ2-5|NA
CASSLERAGETQYF
TGTGCCAGCAGCTTGGAGAGGGCGGGAGAGACCCAGTACTTC